Shown below are 3 T cell receptor beta chains from a single sample sequenced in a study of blood T cells in healthy people across ages. Using a J-beta primer mix together with a sample-barcoded 5' primer, a second PCR was run for roughly 6 to 12 cycles. TCRdb re-analysed the 5' RACE reads in MiXCR, keeping a single row per CDR3 protein. The sample holds about 930,000 distinct CDR3 sequences; almost 30% are singletons and the top ten take about a tenth. These sequences were also reported in another study, on T cells of mothers and their children.

The sequencing input was blood. These receptors originate from a woman in her thirties or forties in good health.

J is TRBJ2-3 and V is TRBV5-1; D not resolved. Germline lookup yields CDR1 SGHRS and CDR2 YFSETQ. The length of the CDR3 is 13 residues. Trimming stripped 6 bases from V and 0 bases from J, with 8 bases between. CDR3 in amino acids: CASKSVSTDTQYF. The CDR3 DNA sequence: TGCGCCAGCAAATCAGTGAGCACAGATACGCAGTATTTT.

The sample holds a few counts of this clonotype. One junction end does not reproduce the germline sequence, and a read error may be involved. CDR3 nucleotides: TGTGCCACCAGCAGAGATGGTGTCCACCATTATAGCAATCAGCCCCTGCATTTT. This encodes CATSRDGVHHYSNQPLHF. The chain carries TRBV15 and TRBJ1-5; D gene unclear. The CDR3 is 18 residues long. From germline, CDR1 is LNHNV and CDR2 YYDKDF (reference sequence).

The CDR3 reads CASGIRGLAGGSNEQFF. CDR3 DNA sequence: TGTGCCAGCGGAATCCGGGGACTAGCGGGGGGGAGTAACGAGCAGTTCTTC. The rearrangement uses TRBV28 and TRBJ2-1; 16 bases map to TRBD2. The CDR3 runs to 17 residues. Germline V CDR1 and CDR2: MDHEN, SYDVKM. With V trimmed by 8 bases and J by 10 bases, 14 bases remained unmatched.